These T cell receptor beta chains were read from a single sample in a study of OX40 agonist ivuxolimab in advanced cancers. Sequencing used immunoSEQ multiplex PCR; TCRdb keeps in-frame clones, though not all of them. The repertoire holds roughly 80,000 clones, roughly 87% seen once, with roughly 5.8% in the top ten. Here the sequenced sample was CD4+ or CD8+ T cells sorted from blood, taken in a trial of the OX40 agonist ivuxolimab. These receptors came from an adult with an advanced solid tumor such as melanoma, head and neck, liver or kidney cancer. Both conserved end residues are part of each CDR3.

TRBJ2-1,TRBV27,CASSLGAVQFF
TRBJ2-3,TRBV5-6,CASSLRGGGGAGDTQYF
TRBJ2-2,TRBV10-1,CASSPGTGGPGELFF
TRBJ2-4,TRBV9,CASSPQGVGKNIQYF
TRBJ2-7,TRBV10-3,CAISTIGQGEGEQYF
TRBJ1-1,TRBV7-2,CASSTTANTEAFF
TRBJ2-7,TRBV2,CASNSMTGSTYEQYF
TRBJ1-5,TRBV6-5,CASSSQDQPQHF
TRBJ1-4,TRBV28,CASRRASGNEKLFF
TRBJ2-7,TRBV5-6,CASSLFAVSYEQYF
TRBJ2-5,TRBV7-3,CASSVTGTSGSGETQYF
TRBJ2-3,TRBV29-1,CSVTPSPGVADTQYF
TRBJ2-1,TRBV5-4,CASSLYGGLEQFF
TRBJ2-7,TRBV6-1,CASSERGRSREQYF
TRBJ2-1,TRBV11-2,CASSTDRGGPRVNEQFF
TRBJ1-2,TRBV4-1,CASSPISGNHGYTF
TRBJ2-1,TRBV5-1,CASSLALEVGEQFF
TRBJ1-2,TRBV19,CASSPGTANYGYTF
TRBJ1-2,TRBV6-4,CASSERAQGGGYTF
TRBJ1-1,TRBV6-1,CASSEAWGTEAFF
TRBJ2-1,TRBV7-2,CASSPISNEQFF
TRBJ2-3,TRBV10-1,CASSETGGGRGNTDTQYF
TRBJ1-2,TRBV6-5,CASSKQGLVYGYTF
TRBJ2-2,TRBV14,CASSQVVTNTGELFF
TRBJ2-2,TRBV10-3,CAINGAGRGTGELFF
TRBJ1-6,TRBV11-2,CASSLRSGGDSPLHF
TRBJ2-1,TRBV28,CASSDDRGRRNEQFF
TRBJ2-3,TRBV9,CASSVAGRGTDTQYF
TRBJ1-2,TRBV28,CASRRGLYGYTF
TRBJ2-6,TRBV6-5,CASSSPGRGANVLTF
TRBJ2-1,TRBV11-3,CASSPGTNEQFF
TRBJ2-5,TRBV29-1,CSSWEGKGETQYF
TRBJ1-3,TRBV29-1,CSVVQGTGNTIYF
TRBJ2-2,TRBV18,CASSPETTGELFF
TRBJ1-4,TRBV30,CAGNRGGFNEKLFF
TRBJ1-5,TRBV7-9,CASSLSASQPQHF
TRBJ2-2,TRBV7-3,CASSLELFF
TRBJ1-6,TRBV6-4,CASSDAVGSPLHF
TRBJ2-2,TRBV10-3,CAIRGAADTGELFF
TRBJ1-5,TRBV19,CASSMKGLSSNQPQHF
TRBJ2-1,TRBV19,CASSIEGGGYNEQFF
TRBJ1-5,TRBV2,CASSGSGRNQPQHF
TRBJ1-5,TRBV19,CASSMRQSNQPQHF
TRBJ2-5,TRBV10-3,CAISLGTGARETQYF
TRBJ1-6,TRBV28,CASSLILGGGYNSPLHF
TRBJ1-2,TRBV11-3,CASSLEAGRGYTF
TRBJ2-5,TRBV5-1,CASRSHPGGRLQETQYF